This T cell receptor beta chain stems from a study of T-cell memory formation after mild COVID-19. Regarding the study as a whole: Among contracting clones, CD4+ were mainly CM/EM and CD8+ enriched in EMRA.

The CDR3 covers 16 residues. Germline trimming cut 4 bases from V and 4 bases from J; bases unmatched to any gene: 7. This clonotype was observed a handful of times. Its target is unknown. Researchers used 5'RACE with constant-segment primers to make TCR alpha and TCR beta cDNA libraries that carry sample barcodes and UMIs. TCRdb redid the calling of the 5' RACE reads with MiXCR, one entry per CDR3 protein. The sample yields fewer than 450,000 distinct CDR3 sequences, around 20% seen once. The V gene is TRBV12-3 or TRBV12-4, the J gene TRBJ2-3, with TRBD2 matching over 11 bases. This TCR was recovered from an adult woman who had mild COVID-19 (a few samples of this study predate the infection). Cell type and time point are not known. Sequencing was carried out using PBMCs or a T cell subset sorted from them (not recorded which). The CDR3 protein is CASSSVAGGSADTQYF. CDR3 bases: TGTGCCAGCAGTTCTGTAGCGGGGGGGAGCGCAGATACGCAGTATTTT.